The 31 T cell receptor beta chains listed next were all sequenced from one sample in a study of identifying expanded T cells in peripheral blood. TCRdb keeps only in-frame clones here, not all; method: immunoSEQ multiplex PCR. The table lists 90,000 to 100,000 clones, 88% of them singletons. Material: blood. Receptor source: a person aged 18-70 years in good health.

This chain links TRBV19 with TRBJ1-3; perhaps TRBD1 as D (5 bases). V lost 5 bases and J lost 4, with 18 bases in between. This CDR3 region has 16 residues. Germline V gene lookup returns CDR1 LNHDA and CDR2 SQIVND (reference sequence). The CDR3 protein is CASSLISRGSGNTIYF. The CDR3 DNA follows: TGTGCCAGTAGTCTGATTTCCCGGGGCTCGGGAAACACCATATATTTT.

J is TRBJ1-1 and V is TRBV11-3; D is ambiguous. This CDR3 region has 12 residues. V gave up 3 bases and J gave up 2 bases, with 4 bases separating them. Germline V gives CDR1 SGHNT, CDR2 YENEEA. As DNA, the CDR3 is TGTGCCAGCAGCTTCGCAAACACTGAAGCTTTCTTT. This encodes CASSFANTEAFF.

The V and J genes are TRBV9 and TRBJ1-2; 9 bases align to TRBD1. Germline V lookup: CDR1 SGDLS, CDR2 YYNGEE. The CDR3 length is 14 residues. V was clipped by 3 bases and J by 8 bases; unmatched bases: 8. This CDR3 reads CASSAPRTGEGYTF. The CDR3 DNA sequence: TGTGCCAGCAGCGCTCCCAGGACAGGGGAGGGCTACACCTTC.

This clone was counted only a few times. The chain links TRBV5-4 to TRBJ1-6, with TRBD1 matching 8 bases. The CDR3 covers 15 residues. V lost 4 bases and J lost 10; bases outside the gene matches: 10. Germline V gene data show CDR1 as SGHNT and CDR2 as YYREEE (reference sequence). This chain's CDR3 is CASSIRGTGRSPLHF. The CDR3 DNA is TGTGCCAGCAGCATCCGGGGGACAGGTAGATCACCCCTCCACTTT. Full variable domain (rest looked up from reference TRBV5-4 and TRBJ1-6): ETGVTQSPTHLIKTRGQQVTLRCSSQSGHNTVSWYQQALGQGPQFIFQYYREEENGRGNFPPRFSGLQFPNYSSELNVNALELDDSALYLCASSIRGTGRSPLHFGNGTRLTVT.

This rearrangement joins TRBV20-1 to TRBJ1-2, with D unclear. The CDR3 is made up of 11 amino acids. Trimming took 6 bases from V and 8 from J, leaving 13 bases between them. CDR1 DFQATT and CDR2 SNEGSKA come from the germline V gene (reference sequence). CDR3 in amino acids: CSAREVGGYTF. The CDR3, as DNA: TGCAGTGCCCGCGAGGTGGGAGGCTACACCTTC.

The gene calls are TRBV7-9 and TRBJ1-2, with a possible D match to TRBD1 (6 bases). The V end was cut by 4 bases, the J end by 8 bases, with 20 bases between. In germline, CDR1 is SEHNR, CDR2 FQNEAQ (reference sequence). CDR3 length equals 15 residues. The CDR3 spells CASSYQQGGSEGYTF. The CDR3 nucleotides read TGTGCCAGCAGCTACCAACAGGGAGGAAGCGAAGGCTACACCTTC.

For the CDR3, the DNA is TGCGCCAGCAGCCAGTTATCAGGGGCCTATGGCTACACCTTC. This codes for CASSQLSGAYGYTF. The V and J genes are TRBV4-1 and TRBJ1-2; D possibly corresponds to TRBD1 (6 bases). CDR1 is MGHRA and CDR2 is YSYEKL in the germline V gene. Between the trimmed V and J ends, which lost 3 bases and 4 bases, there was a span of 12 bases. The CDR3 has 14 residues.

J is TRBJ2-7 and V is TRBV7-6, with TRBD1 matching over 9 bases. Germline loops: CDR1 SGHVS, CDR2 FNYEAQ. The length of the CDR3 is 15 residues. The trim removed 5 bases at V and 5 bases at J, leaving 10 bases unmatched. This chain's CDR3 is CASSAGQGLLNEQYF. In nucleotides, the CDR3 is TGTGCCAGCAGCGCCGGACAGGGGCTTTTGAACGAGCAGTACTTC.

J is TRBJ1-2 and V is TRBV7-2, with D possibly matching TRBD1 (6 bases). Trimming removed 1 base from V and 6 bases from J, with 9 bases in between. In germline, CDR1 is SGHTA, CDR2 FQGNSA. This CDR3 spans 13 amino acids. CDR3 sequence (DNA): TGTGCCAGCAGCTTAGTCGACAGGCATGGCTACACCTTC. This translates into CASSLVDRHGYTF. Drawing the rest from reference TRBV7-2 and TRBJ1-2, the complete variable domain is GAGVSQSPSNKVTEKGKDVELRCDPISGHTALYWYRQSLGQGLEFLIYFQGNSAPDKSGLPSDRFSAERTGGSVSTLTIQRTQQEDSAVYLCASSLVDRHGYTFGSGTRLTVV.

The CDR3: CASLLGDPSSYNEQFF. CDR3 nucleotides: TGTGCCAGCCTACTGGGGGACCCGAGCTCCTACAATGAGCAGTTCTTC. The chain uses TRBV5-4 and TRBJ2-1; D could derive from TRBD1 or TRBD2 (5 bases each). This CDR3 spans 16 amino acids. Germline CDR1 reads SGHNT; CDR2 reads YYREEE (reference sequence). V was trimmed by 7 bases and J by 0 bases, leaving 17 bases between them.

The CDR3 spells CASSQESLGGQGEKLFF. The CDR3 nucleotides read TGCGCCAGCAGCCAAGAAAGTCTGGGTGGACAGGGGGAAAAACTGTTTTTT. The chain employs TRBV4-3 and TRBJ1-4; 9 positions match TRBD1. The CDR3 runs 17 residues. Germline lookup yields CDR1 LGHNA and CDR2 YSLEER. V dropped 0 bases and J dropped 8; count of bases not matched to a gene: 10.

This clone was seen more than once but under ten times. The chain is built from TRBV9 and TRBJ1-4; D is unresolved. The CDR3 has 12 amino acids. With 3 bases removed from V and 12 bases from J, the gap between germline ends came to 12 bases. Germline V gene lookup returns CDR1 SGDLS and CDR2 YYNGEE. As DNA, the CDR3 is TGTGCCAGCAGCGCGTCATTTGGTCAACTGTTTTTT. It encodes CASSASFGQLFF.

The chain employs TRBV6-1 and TRBJ2-6; possibly TRBD1 for D (5 bases). Between the trimmed V and J ends, which lost 0 bases and 0 bases, there was a span of 9 bases. The CDR3 consists of 17 residues. Germline CDR1 and CDR2: MNHNS and SASEGT. The CDR3 bases are TGTGCCAGCAGTGAAGCGGCACAGGCCTCTGGGGCCAACGTCCTGACTTTC. Its translation is CASSEAAQASGANVLTF.

The chain couples TRBV19 to TRBJ1-5; D unresolved. Germline V gives CDR1 LNHDA, CDR2 SQIVND (reference sequence). V dropped 7 bases and J dropped 6 bases, with 19 bases sitting between them. The CDR3 contains 15 residues. This chain's CDR3 is CASTDLGLAPQPQHF. Written as DNA, the CDR3 is TGTGCCAGTACCGATCTAGGGCTGGCTCCTCAGCCCCAGCATTTT.

The rearrangement joins TRBV30 to TRBJ2-1, with a tentative D call TRBD2 (6 bases). Germline V CDR1 and CDR2: GTSNPN, SVGIG (reference sequence). Trimming shortened V by 0 bases and J by 3 bases, and 12 bases separated the two germline ends. This CDR3 comprises 15 residues. CDR3 sequence reads: CAWSVGLAFYNEQFF. In DNA, the CDR3 is TGTGCCTGGAGTGTAGGGCTAGCGTTCTACAATGAGCAGTTCTTC.

This clone has just one count. The chain is built from TRBV7-9 and TRBJ2-3, with D possibly being TRBD1 (6 bases). Between the trimmed V and J ends, which lost 5 bases and 2 bases, there was a span of 14 bases. The CDR3 is made up of 15 amino acids. CDR1 and CDR2 from the germline V gene are SEHNR and FQNEAQ (reference sequence). The CDR3 DNA reads TGTGCCAGCAGCGCCCCCCCGGGACACACAGATACGCAGTATTTT. Protein sequence: CASSAPPGHTDTQYF.

The chain joins TRBV5-5 to TRBJ2-3; tentatively, D is TRBD2 (6 bases). V was cut by 3 bases and J by 3 bases, with 17 bases left in between. Germline CDR1 reads SGHKS; CDR2 reads YYEKEE (reference sequence). The CDR3 contains 16 residues. The CDR3 is CASSSSGSVWTDTQYF. The CDR3, as DNA: TGTGCCAGCAGCTCCTCCGGGAGCGTTTGGACAGATACGCAGTATTTT.

The V and J genes are TRBV10-1 and TRBJ2-2, with TRBD2 identical over 7 bases. CDR1 is WNHNN and CDR2 is SYGVQD in the germline V gene (reference sequence). The CDR3 length is 17 residues. The trim removed 6 bases at V and 4 bases at J, leaving 14 bases unmatched. CDR3 sequence reads: CASSPLGSGGSTGELFF. CDR3 in DNA: TGCGCCAGCAGCCCCCTGGGTTCGGGGGGTAGCACCGGGGAGCTGTTTTTT.

This chain joins TRBV11-3 and TRBJ2-7, with D tentatively TRBD1 (5 bases). The germline V gene has CDR1 SGHNT and CDR2 YENEEA. The CDR3 runs 14 residues. With 7 bases removed from V and 3 bases from J, the gap between germline ends came to 16 bases. The CDR3 region is CASTLGVDSYEQYF. DNA for the CDR3: TGTGCCAGCACATTGGGCGTCGACAGCTACGAGCAGTACTTC.

The V and J genes are TRBV15 and TRBJ2-1; D perhaps matches TRBD1 (5 bases). V was trimmed by 1 base and J by 8 bases, leaving 18 bases between them. The CDR3 runs 16 residues. CDR1 and CDR2 from the germline V gene are LNHNV and YYDKDF (reference sequence). CDR3 bases: TGTGCCACCAGCAGAGTGGGCAGGGATATCTTTCATGAGCAGTTCTTC. Amino acid sequence: CATSRVGRDIFHEQFF.

DNA for the CDR3: TGTGCCAGCAGCCAAGAGGGGCGAATGACTGAAGCTTTCTTT. Its protein product is CASSQEGRMTEAFF. V gene TRBV14 combines with J gene TRBJ1-1, with D possibly TRBD1 on 5 matching bases. V was pared by 0 bases and J by 5 bases, with 10 bases between. The CDR3 covers 14 residues. CDR1 SGHDN and CDR2 FVKESK come from the germline V gene.

The CDR3 spells CASSLEPREEKLFF. The CDR3 bases are TGTGCCAGTAGTCTTGAGCCGCGGGAGGAAAAACTGTTTTTT. The chain links TRBV19 to TRBJ1-4; no clear D gene. CDR3 length: 14 residues. V lost 5 bases and J lost 8, with 15 bases in between. Germline loops: CDR1 LNHDA, CDR2 SQIVND (reference sequence).

This rearrangement joins TRBV5-8 to TRBJ2-5; TRBD2 is a possible D gene (6 bases). Germline CDR1 is SGHTS and CDR2 is YDEGEE. V gave up 2 bases and J gave up 3 bases, with 11 bases separating them. The CDR3 is 14 amino acids. The CDR3 spells CASSLSGHKETQYF. The DNA of the CDR3 is TGTGCCAGCAGCTTAAGCGGGCATAAAGAGACCCAGTACTTC.

This clone was recorded once. The V and J genes are TRBV9 and TRBJ2-7; TRBD1 matches at 8 bases. After removal of 3 bases from V and 6 bases from J, the junction contained 17 bases not matched to a gene. CDR1 is SGDLS and CDR2 is YYNGEE in the germline V gene. This CDR3 region has 17 residues. CDR3: CASSGSSAGGSPSEQYF. In DNA form, the CDR3 reads TGTGCCAGCAGCGGTAGCTCTGCAGGGGGCAGTCCCAGCGAGCAGTACTTC.

This chain links TRBV27 with TRBJ1-5; no clear D. CDR3 length: 12 residues. Germline V gene lookup returns CDR1 MNHEY and CDR2 SMNVEV (reference sequence). With 5 bases removed from V and 4 bases from J, the gap between germline ends came to 6 bases. DNA for the CDR3: TGTGCCAGCAGTAATCCTAATCAGCCCCAGCATTTT. This encodes CASSNPNQPQHF.

The chain carries TRBV15 and TRBJ1-3, with D maybe TRBD1 (6 bases). The CDR3 loop spans 16 amino acids. Germline V gives CDR1 LNHNV, CDR2 YYDKDF (reference sequence). V dropped 1 base and J dropped 7 bases, with 17 bases sitting between them. The DNA for the CDR3 is TGTGCCACCAGCAGAGGCGCCTCGGGGGCTCGGAACACCATATATTTT. This sequence encodes CATSRGASGARNTIYF.

Note on this clone: Sequence at one end of the junction differs from germline and may be a read error. V and J are TRBV11-2 and TRBJ1-1; D gene uncertain. CDR3 length: 13 residues. Germline-derived CDR1 and CDR2 are SGHAT and FQNNGV. DNA for the CDR3: TGTGCCAGCAGCCTAGACAAAACCTATGAAGCTTTCTTT. Encoded protein: CASSLDKTYEAFF.

CDR3 DNA sequence: TGCGCCAGCAGCTTAGACGGGTTGGACACTGAAGCTTTCTTT. Amino acids: CASSLDGLDTEAFF. The chain links TRBV5-1 to TRBJ1-1, with D unresolved. From germline, CDR1 is SGHRS and CDR2 YFSETQ. The CDR3 runs to 14 residues. Trimming pared 2 bases from V and 3 bases from J, leaving 11 bases between.

The CDR3 region has the DNA TGTGCCAGCAGTGTTAGCGAAAAACTGTTTTTT. Its translation is CASSVSEKLFF. V is TRBV2 and J is TRBJ1-4; no clear D gene. Germline V CDR1 and CDR2: SNHLY, FYNNEI. This CDR3 has 11 amino acids. The V end was cut by 4 bases, the J end by 8 bases, with 5 bases between.

The chain has TRBV4-1 and TRBJ2-7, with 7 positions matching TRBD1. CDR1 is MGHRA, CDR2 YSYEKL, per germline. The CDR3 is 15 amino acids. With 1 base clipped from V and 4 bases from J, the junction kept 7 bases outside the gene matches. The CDR3 DNA reads TGCGCCAGCAGCCAAGTACTTGACAGGGTGTACGAGCAGTACTTC. Translated, it gives CASSQVLDRVYEQYF.

The genes are TRBV18 and TRBJ2-1; D is possibly TRBD2 (5 bases). Germline CDR1 KGHSH, CDR2 LQKENI. Trimming left V 0 bases short and J 4 bases short, with 10 bases between. The CDR3 loop spans 15 amino acids. In DNA form, the CDR3 reads TGTGCCAGCTCACCACCAAGCGGACGGTACAATGAGCAGTTCTTC. Amino acids: CASSPPSGRYNEQFF.